The rows below give T cell receptor beta chains drawn from one sample of a study of cytomegalovirus exposure and HLA in healthy donors. Measured with immunoSEQ multiplex PCR; TCRdb has only the in-frame clones, and not every one. The data contain roughly 120,000 clones, about 81% of them singletons. Sample: PBMCs. All receptors derive from a woman aged 25 to 39 in good health and CMV-seronegative. Each CDR3 is given with its conserved first and last residue. The D gene is left open where the match is weak. Only part of the rows carry a size: once, few, many, or a class if the clone is expanded.

abundance | j_gene | d_gene | v_gene | CDR3nt | CDR3aa
. | TRBJ2-1 | . | TRBV29-1 | TGCAGCGTTGAAGATCCGGAAGCGAATGCCCGTCCGACCTACAATGAGCAGTTCTTC | CSVEDPEANARPTYNEQFF
. | TRBJ1-6 | TRBD1 | TRBV18 | TGTGCCAGCTCACCACTTACAGGGGGCTCCTATAATTCACCCCTCCACTTT | CASSPLTGGSYNSPLHF
. | TRBJ2-5 | TRBD2 | TRBV11-2 | TGTGCCAGCAGCGACACTAGCGGGGGGGGGCGGGAGACCCAGTACTTC | CASSDTSGGGRETQYF
. | TRBJ1-1 | . | TRBV5-4 | TGTGCCAGCAGCCCTCCTCGACAGACAGAAGCTTTCTTT | CASSPPRQTEAFF
. | TRBJ1-2 | TRBD1 | TRBV7-2 | TGTGCCAGCAGCTTCTCGGAGGGGGCGAGGGGCTACACCTTC | CASSFSEGARGYTF
. | TRBJ2-5 | . | TRBV5-4 | TGTGCCAGCAGCTTGGGCGCGTTTCGGGAAGAGACCCAGTACTTC | CASSLGAFREETQYF
. | TRBJ2-1 | TRBD2 | TRBV7-6 | TGTGCCAGCAGCCGTGCGGGGGGGCTTACCTACAATGAGCAGTTCTTC | CASSRAGGLTYNEQFF
. | TRBJ1-2 | TRBD1 | TRBV6-4 | TGTGCCAGCAGAACCGGGACAGCTCTTGAGTGGACCTTC | CASRTGTALEWTF
few | TRBJ1-1 | . | TRBV18 | TGTGCCAGCTCACTGGCGGGGGAATCGGGCACTGAAGCTTTCTTT | CASSLAGESGTEAFF
few | TRBJ2-7 | . | TRBV5-1 | TGCGCCAGCAGCTTAACTTTAGGAGGCAGCTCCTACGAGCAGTACTTC | CASSLTLGGSSYEQYF
. | TRBJ2-3 | TRBD2 | TRBV30 | TGTGCCTGGGGGTATCGACTAGCGGGTAGGGATACGCAGTATTTT | CAWGYRLAGRDTQYF
once | TRBJ2-7 | . | TRBV5-6 | TGTGCCAGCAGCTTAGGGGAATACGAGCAGTACTTC | CASSLGEYEQYF